Listed below are T cell receptor beta chains from one sample, sequenced in a study of blood T cell repertoires in COVID-19. TCRdb's table, derived via immunoSEQ multiplex PCR, lists solely in-frame clones and lacks some. Altogether 150,000 to 200,000 clones are present, roughly 92% being singletons, with the ten largest covering 0.6% to 0.9%. Input material: peripheral blood. The receptors were gathered from a man aged 25 to 40 with COVID-19, enrolled during active disease. Each CDR3 is given with its conserved first and last residue. Each record gives: CDR3 protein, CDR3 DNA, J gene, clone size, V gene, D gene. A D gene is named only where the DNA matches it firmly. Not every row has a clone size; where given, it reads once, few, many or a size class.

CDR3: CASSQPRVSGNTIYF
DNA: TGTGCCAGCAGCCAACCCAGGGTGTCTGGAAACACCATATATTTT
J: TRBJ1-3
size: -
V: TRBV3-1/TRBV3-2
D: -

CDR3: CASSSSQGKGYTF
DNA: TGCGCCAGCAGCTCTTCACAGGGGAAGGGCTACACCTTC
J: TRBJ1-2
size: -
V: TRBV5-1
D: TRBD1

CDR3: CASSTDRGNNSPLHF
DNA: TGTGCCAGTAGTACCGACAGGGGGAATAATTCACCCCTCCACTTT
J: TRBJ1-6
size: -
V: TRBV19
D: TRBD1

CDR3: CASSLQDTGELFF
DNA: TGTGCCAGCAGCTTACAGGACACCGGGGAGCTGTTTTTT
J: TRBJ2-2
size: -
V: TRBV5-6
D: -

CDR3: CASRGGESYNSPLHF
DNA: TGTGCCAGCAGGGGAGGGGAGTCCTATAATTCACCCCTCCACTTT
J: TRBJ1-6
size: -
V: TRBV27
D: -

CDR3: CASSQVPTGVNTEAFF
DNA: TGTGCCAGCAGCCAAGTCCCAACAGGAGTGAACACTGAAGCTTTCTTT
J: TRBJ1-1
size: -
V: TRBV3-1/TRBV3-2
D: -

CDR3: CASSPTGIHEQYF
DNA: TGTGCCAGCTCACCAACAGGGATCCACGAGCAGTACTTC
J: TRBJ2-7
size: -
V: TRBV18
D: -

CDR3: CASSLEASGGWGTDTQYF
DNA: TGTGCCAGCAGCTTGGAGGCTAGCGGGGGTTGGGGCACAGATACGCAGTATTTT
J: TRBJ2-3
size: -
V: TRBV5-5
D: TRBD2

CDR3: CASSKEAGGLDEQFF
DNA: TGTGCCAGCAGCAAAGAAGCGGGGGGGCTCGATGAGCAGTTCTTC
J: TRBJ2-1
size: -
V: TRBV3-1/TRBV3-2
D: TRBD2

CDR3: CASSSGLLHPETQYF
DNA: TGTGCCAGCAGTTCCGGTTTGCTCCACCCGGAGACCCAGTACTTC
J: TRBJ2-5
size: -
V: TRBV27
D: -

CDR3: CASSPDTGGAFF
DNA: TGTGCCAGCAGCCCGGATACAGGGGGAGCTTTCTTT
J: TRBJ1-1
size: -
V: TRBV7-2
D: TRBD1

CDR3: CASSGDSMNTEAFF
DNA: TGCGCCAGCAGCGGGGACAGTATGAACACTGAAGCTTTCTTT
J: TRBJ1-1
size: -
V: TRBV5-1
D: TRBD1

CDR3: CASSSRTGVASEQYF
DNA: TGTGCCAGCAGCTCACGGACAGGGGTAGCGTCCGAGCAGTACTTC
J: TRBJ2-7
size: -
V: TRBV7-9
D: TRBD1

CDR3: CASSSQGAPATEAFF
DNA: TGTGCCAGCAGTTCACAGGGGGCCCCTGCCACTGAAGCTTTCTTT
J: TRBJ1-1
size: -
V: TRBV6-5
D: TRBD1

CDR3: CASSFLDREPNEQYF
DNA: TGTGCCAGCAGTTTTCTGGACAGGGAACCCAACGAGCAGTACTTC
J: TRBJ2-7
size: -
V: TRBV27
D: TRBD1

CDR3: CAITIDRGGGYTF
DNA: TGTGCCATCACCATCGACAGGGGGGGAGGCTACACCTTC
J: TRBJ1-2
size: -
V: TRBV10-3
D: TRBD1

CDR3: CASSQDPSTEAFF
DNA: TGTGCCAGCAGCCAAGATCCTTCGACTGAAGCTTTCTTT
J: TRBJ1-1
size: -
V: TRBV14
D: -

CDR3: CASSVEDRPRTLHF
DNA: TGTGCCAGCAGCGTCGAGGACAGACCTCGTACCCTCCACTTT
J: TRBJ1-6
size: -
V: TRBV9
D: -

CDR3: CASSIDRSYEQYF
DNA: TGTGCCAGTAGTATCGACAGGTCCTACGAGCAGTACTTC
J: TRBJ2-7
size: -
V: TRBV19
D: -

CDR3: CASSLGRLGREKLFF
DNA: TGTGCCAGCAGCTTAGGGAGGCTGGGGAGGGAAAAACTGTTTTTT
J: TRBJ1-4
size: -
V: TRBV11-2
D: -

CDR3: CASSLAGGADEQFF
DNA: TGTGCCAGCAGCTTGGCGGGGGGGGCCGATGAGCAGTTCTTC
J: TRBJ2-1
size: -
V: TRBV5-4
D: TRBD2

CDR3: CASSLFLQGETQYF
DNA: TGCGCCAGCAGCTTGTTCCTCCAGGGGGAGACCCAGTACTTC
J: TRBJ2-5
size: -
V: TRBV5-1
D: -

CDR3: CAWNPGGFYNEQFF
DNA: TGTGCCTGGAACCCGGGGGGGTTCTACAATGAGCAGTTCTTC
J: TRBJ2-1
size: -
V: TRBV30
D: TRBD2

CDR3: CASRGGLAYETQYF
DNA: TGTGCCAGCAGGGGGGGGCTCGCCTATGAGACCCAGTACTTC
J: TRBJ2-5
size: -
V: TRBV2
D: -

CDR3: CASTRVGGTEAFF
DNA: TGTGCCAGTACGAGGGTGGGAGGCACTGAAGCTTTCTTT
J: TRBJ1-1
size: -
V: TRBV19
D: -

CDR3: CASSVTQGRTEAFF
DNA: TGTGCCAGCAGCGTGACACAGGGTAGGACTGAAGCTTTCTTT
J: TRBJ1-1
size: -
V: TRBV9
D: -

CDR3: CASSQDPNRVVPYEQYF
DNA: TGTGCCAGCAGCCAAGACCCTAACAGGGTGGTTCCCTACGAGCAGTACTTC
J: TRBJ2-7
size: once
V: TRBV3-1/TRBV3-2
D: -

CDR3: CASSLVREPEKLFF
DNA: TGTGCCAGCAGCTTGGTTAGAGAACCTGAAAAACTGTTTTTT
J: TRBJ1-4
size: -
V: TRBV5-4
D: -